Listed here are 7 T cell receptor delta chains from one sample, sequenced in a study of gamma-delta chains in newborns, infants, children. TCRdb reanalysed the reads with CATT. The data contain about 5,600 delta-chain clones, 14% to 15% of them seen just once; the ten biggest clones take up around 23%. Sample: blood, taken at baseline. These TCRs come from a child who was a newborn, infant or young child, either healthy, febrile or measles-vaccinated (not recorded which).

This clone is labeled as medium-sized. This chain joins TRDV2 and TRDJ1; 12 bases fit TRDD3. With V trimmed by 0 bases and J by 5 bases, 9 bases remained unmatched. CDR1 and CDR2 from the germline V gene are GEAIGNYY and EKD. The CDR3 covers 17 residues. CDR3 sequence reads: CACDTVLLGDTRDKLIF. CDR3 DNA: TGTGCCTGTGACACCGTCCTACTGGGGGATACACGTGATAAACTCATCTTT.

Concerning this clone: A much larger clone differs from this one at a single base, so this may be a read error. The chain carries TRDV3 and TRDJ1, with D hard to call. This CDR3 spans 12 amino acids. The ends were cut back, 2 bases at V and 7 bases at J, with 14 bases in the middle. Germline values: CDR1 TVYSNPD, CDR2 GDNSRS (reference sequence). The CDR3 here is CAFGGARGKLIF. Written as DNA, the CDR3 is TGTGCCTTTGGCGGTGCCCGAGGTAAACTCATCTTT.

The rearrangement uses TRDV2 and TRDJ1; TRDD3 is a possible D gene (10 bases). Looked up from germline, CDR1 is GEAIGNYY and CDR2 is EKD. The CDR3 runs to 25 residues. V lost 3 bases and J lost 2, with 45 bases in between. CDR3 nucleotide sequence: TGTGCCTGTGACGGGCCTTCCTACCACTGGGGGATCTTCCACCCGCTACATGTCAAGACCGATAAACTCATCTTT. It yields the protein CACDGPSYHWGIFHPLHVKTDKLIF.

This clone rates as medium-sized. The rearrangement joins TRDV2 to TRDJ1; a possible D gene is TRDD1 (5 bases). Trimming cost V 0 bases and J 8 bases, with 21 bases left between them. This CDR3 is built from 16 residues. Germline CDR1 and CDR2: GEAIGNYY and EKD. The CDR3 DNA reads TGTGCCTGTGACACCGTGGGCGACAACAAATATGAAAAACTCATCTTT. Protein sequence: CACDTVGDNKYEKLIF.

The J gene was recorded as TRDJ1; no V gene was called. CDR3 length: 9 amino acids. The DNA of the CDR3 is TGCGCTGGCACCGATAAACTCATCTTT. Its protein product is CAGTDKLIF.

By sample share, this clone is medium-sized. The chain is built from TRDV1 and TRDJ1; TRDD3 matches at 8 bases. The CDR3 contains 17 residues. Trimming at V came to 0 bases and at J to 6 bases, leaving 12 bases not matched to a gene. Germline V gene lookup returns CDR1 TSWWSYY and CDR2 QGS. CDR3 coding DNA: TGTGCTCTTGGGGAACTACGACCGGGGGATATGGGAAATAAACTCATCTTT. Translating it yields CALGELRPGDMGNKLIF.

This clone is judged medium-sized. The chain has TRDV2 and TRDJ1; 11 bases fit TRDD3. CDR1 is GEAIGNYY, CDR2 EKD, per germline. J lost 3 bases, V lost 0 bases, and 8 bases had no gene match. The CDR3 spans 17 residues. The CDR3 bases are TGTGCCTGTGACACCGTCTCTGGGGGATACCCCCCCGATAAACTCATCTTT. This translates into CACDTVSGGYPPDKLIF.